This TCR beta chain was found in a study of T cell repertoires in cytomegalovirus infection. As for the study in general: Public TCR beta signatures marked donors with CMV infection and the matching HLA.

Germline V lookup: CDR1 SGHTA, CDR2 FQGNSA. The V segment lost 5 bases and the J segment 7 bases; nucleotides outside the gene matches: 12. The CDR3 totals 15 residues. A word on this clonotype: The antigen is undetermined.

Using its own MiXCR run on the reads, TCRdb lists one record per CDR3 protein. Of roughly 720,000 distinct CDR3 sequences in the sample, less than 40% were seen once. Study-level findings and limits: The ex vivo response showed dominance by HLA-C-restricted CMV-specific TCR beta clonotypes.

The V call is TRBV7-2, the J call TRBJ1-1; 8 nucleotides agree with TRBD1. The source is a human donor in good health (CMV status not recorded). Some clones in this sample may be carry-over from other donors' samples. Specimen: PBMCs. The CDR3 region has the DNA TGTGCCAGCAGCCCCAACGAAGGACAGGGATGTGAAGCTTTCTTT. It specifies CASSPNEGQGCEAFF.